What follows describes a single T cell receptor (beta chain). The data are from a study of cytomegalovirus exposure and HLA in healthy donors. The PCR was carried out with 60 Vbeta primers and 13 Jbeta primers. The method was immunoSEQ multiplex PCR; TCRdb's version includes in-frame clones alone and lacks a portion of them. The table includes around 130,000 clones, approximately 84% detected once. Trimming removed 3 bases from V and 0 bases from J, with 6 bases in between. The CDR3 runs 14 residues. CDR1 and CDR2 (germline): SGDLS, YYNGEE. The sample taken for sequencing was PBMCs. This rearrangement joins TRBV9 to TRBJ1-4; D perhaps matches TRBD1 (6 bases). This TCR was sampled from a woman between 40 and 55 years old in good health and CMV-seronegative. CDR3 sequence: CASSGTATNEKLFF. The CDR3 DNA reads TGTGCCAGCAGCGGGACAGCAACTAATGAAAAACTGTTTTTT.